A selection of T cell receptor beta chains follows, all from one sample in a study of T-cell memory formation after mild COVID-19. TCRdb processed the 5' RACE reads anew with MiXCR; each CDR3 protein has one entry. The sample lists more than 100,000 distinct CDR3 sequences; approximately 17% were seen once. Sample: PBMCs or a T cell subset sorted from them (not recorded which). These receptors were collected from a young man who had mild COVID-19 (a few samples of this study predate the infection). Cell type and time point are not known. The CDR3 runs from the conserved cysteine through the conserved F or W. Fields, in order: V gene, J gene, CDR3 protein.

TRBV7-2	TRBJ1-6	CASSWRERNSPLHF
TRBV12-3/TRBV12-4	TRBJ1-6	CASSFGQGGNSPLHF
TRBV7-9	TRBJ1-2	CASAPTGGNYGYTF
TRBV20-1	TRBJ2-1	CSARTSSYNEQFF
TRBV5-1	TRBJ1-1	CASSLDYGGMAEAFF
TRBV9	TRBJ2-1	CASGARGDSYNEQFF
TRBV11-2	TRBJ1-2	CASSLDGAGGYYGYTF
TRBV9	TRBJ2-5	CASSVRPSGAQETQYF
TRBV7-2	TRBJ1-5	CASSFSGGGGQPQHF
TRBV6-1	TRBJ2-2	CASRKNMNTGELFF
TRBV2	TRBJ1-1	CASIYQGVGTEAFF
TRBV3-1	TRBJ2-6	CASSQGIGANVLTF
TRBV7-2	TRBJ2-1	CASTPRKGGEQFF
TRBV29-1	TRBJ2-3	CSVEDRRTGEYF
TRBV10-3	TRBJ2-2	CAISTAATGELFF
TRBV5-8	TRBJ2-3	CASSPYRTSGTTDTQYF
TRBV30	TRBJ2-1	CAWSRGQYNEQFF
TRBV2	TRBJ2-7	CASTIRTGLYEQYF
TRBV5-1	TRBJ2-5	CASSLGTSGGQETQYF
TRBV7-8	TRBJ2-5	CASSSRPQGAQETQYF
TRBV20-1	TRBJ2-1	CSARDLGYEQFF
TRBV4-2	TRBJ1-5	CASSQDTGAHQPQHF
TRBV10-3	TRBJ2-3	CAIQLQGTSTDTQYF
TRBV18	TRBJ2-6	CASSPRVPDTVPSSGANVLTF
TRBV9	TRBJ2-7	CASSVVSGAEQYF
TRBV5-1	TRBJ2-3	CASSSTGFTDTQYF
TRBV7-2	TRBJ1-1	CASSSDRQGEAFF
TRBV7-3	TRBJ2-1	CASSQGLAGKQFF
TRBV7-2	TRBJ1-5	CASRPGGPSNQPQHF
TRBV28	TRBJ1-2	CASSLDGSNYGYTF
TRBV6-1	TRBJ1-2	CASSVPGTVDGYTF
TRBV2	TRBJ1-5	CASRQDTDQPQHF
TRBV12-3/TRBV12-4	TRBJ1-5	CASSLGGGTPRGAQHF
TRBV6-2/TRBV6-3	TRBJ2-7	CASSPTPGGLYEQYF
TRBV7-9	TRBJ2-3	CASSQGTGDTQYF
TRBV12-3/TRBV12-4	TRBJ2-3	CASSLWGADTQYF
TRBV7-2	TRBJ2-5	CASSSLGETQYF
TRBV12-3/TRBV12-4	TRBJ2-3	CASSLGQGTTDTQYF
TRBV20-1	TRBJ1-4	CSARRTGGNEKLFF